A single sample gave rise to the 2 T cell receptor beta chains below, sequenced in a study of shared clonotypes between healthy human individuals. Generated by immunoSEQ multiplex PCR, the TCRdb table keeps only in-frame clones and is missing some. The table records about a million clones, about 76% of them present only once. The specimen sequenced was memory CD4+ T cells sorted from blood. Sample subset: CD45RA-negative fraction. These receptors were taken from a man aged 18 to 35 in good health.

Here the CDR3 reads CASKIGTSGGHEQYF. The DNA for the CDR3 is TGTGCCAGCAAGATCGGGACTAGCGGGGGCCACGAGCAGTACTTC. The chain employs TRBV11-2 and TRBJ2-7, with TRBD2 identical over 14 bases. The CDR3 is 15 amino acids. The V gene end was trimmed by 7 bases and the J gene end by 5 bases; junction bases not matched to a gene: 7. CDR1 is SGHAT, CDR2 FQNNGV, per germline.

The gene calls are TRBV5-6 and TRBJ1-2; TRBD1 is a possible D gene (6 bases). Germline V gene lookup returns CDR1 SGHDT and CDR2 YYEEEE. Trimming left V 2 bases short and J 2 bases short, with 10 bases between. CDR3 length: 14 amino acids. The chain's CDR3 is CASSLGGINYGYTF. The DNA for the CDR3 is TGTGCCAGCAGCTTAGGGGGGATAAACTATGGCTACACCTTC.